A single sample is the source of the 6 T cell receptor beta chains below, sequenced in a study of cytomegalovirus exposure and HLA in healthy donors. The PCR used 60 Vbeta and 13 Jbeta primers. Libraries were prepared by immunoSEQ multiplex PCR; TCRdb keeps only in-frame clonotypes and omits some of them. The top ten hold 1% of the sample, which has some 130,000 clones, 80% seen once. The sequenced sample was PBMCs. Every receptor here comes from a man aged 40-55 years in good health and CMV-seronegative.

This clone was detected once. V gene TRBV5-6 combines with J gene TRBJ2-5; a weak D match, TRBD1 (6 bases). The CDR3 covers 15 residues. The germline gives CDR1 SGHDT, CDR2 YYEEEE. The ends were cut back, 5 bases at V and 0 bases at J, with 14 bases in the middle. The DNA for the CDR3 is TGTGCCAGCAGGGGGGAAGGGGACAACCAAGAGACCCAGTACTTC. As protein: CASRGEGDNQETQYF.

As DNA, the CDR3 is TGTGCCAGCTCTAACCAGAGACAGGGTTACAATGAGCAGTTCTTC. Encoded protein: CASSNQRQGYNEQFF. The chain couples TRBV18 to TRBJ2-1, with 7 positions matching TRBD1. J was trimmed by 4 bases and V by 6 bases; bases with no gene match: 9. The CDR3 runs to 15 residues. Looked up from germline, CDR1 is KGHSH and CDR2 is LQKENI.

The chain carries TRBV28 and TRBJ2-1; 13 nucleotides agree with TRBD2. The J segment lost 9 bases and the V segment lost 6 bases, leaving 8 bases of the junction unmatched. From germline, CDR1 is MDHEN and CDR2 SYDVKM. This CDR3 comprises 15 residues. The CDR3 sequence is CASRPGLAGMGEQFF. As DNA, the CDR3 is TGTGCCAGCAGGCCGGGACTAGCGGGAATGGGTGAGCAGTTCTTC.

The chain has TRBV10-1 and TRBJ2-7; TRBD1 might be the D (5 bases). Trimming stripped 3 bases from V and 1 base from J, with 7 bases between. CDR1 is WNHNN and CDR2 is SYGVQD in the germline V gene (reference sequence). This CDR3 is 13 amino acids long. DNA of the CDR3: TGCGCCAGCAGTGATCCAGGGTCCTACGAGCAGTACTTC. Encoded protein: CASSDPGSYEQYF.

This clone was recorded only once. The chain has TRBV28 and TRBJ1-5, with 8 bases lining up with TRBD1. From germline, CDR1 is MDHEN and CDR2 SYDVKM. The CDR3 has 14 residues. V lost 5 bases and J lost 7; bases outside the gene matches: 7. CDR3 residues: CASSHRQGYQPQHF. The DNA of the CDR3 is TGTGCCAGCAGTCACAGACAGGGGTACCAGCCCCAGCATTTT.

The CDR3 reads CASSSYLAGGGNEQFF. CDR3 nucleotide sequence: TGTGCCAGCAGCTCCTACCTAGCGGGGGGAGGGAATGAGCAGTTCTTC. The rearrangement links TRBV11-2 to TRBJ2-1; 11 bases line up with TRBD2. V shed 4 bases and J 7 bases; nucleotides not matched to a gene: 9. The CDR3 is 16 amino acids. CDR1 and CDR2 (germline): SGHAT, FQNNGV.